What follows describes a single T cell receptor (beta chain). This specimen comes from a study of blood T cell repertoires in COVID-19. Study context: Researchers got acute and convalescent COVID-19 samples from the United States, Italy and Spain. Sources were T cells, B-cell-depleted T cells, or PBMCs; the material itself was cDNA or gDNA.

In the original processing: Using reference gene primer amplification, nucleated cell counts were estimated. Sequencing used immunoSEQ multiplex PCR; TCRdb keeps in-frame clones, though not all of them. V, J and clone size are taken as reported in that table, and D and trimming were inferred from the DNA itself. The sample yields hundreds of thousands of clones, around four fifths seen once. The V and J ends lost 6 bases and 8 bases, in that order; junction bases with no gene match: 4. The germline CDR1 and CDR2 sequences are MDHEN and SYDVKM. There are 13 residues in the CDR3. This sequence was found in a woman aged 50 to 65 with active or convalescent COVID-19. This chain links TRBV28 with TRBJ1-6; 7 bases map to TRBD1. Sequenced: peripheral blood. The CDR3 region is CASRRDSDSPLHF. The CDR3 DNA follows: TGTGCCAGCAGGCGGGACAGTGATTCACCCCTCCACTTT.